This TCR beta chain derives from a study of T-cell memory formation after mild COVID-19. CDR3 length: 15 residues. Germline-derived CDR1 and CDR2 are KGHSH and LQKENI. Trimming shortened V by 0 bases and J by 2 bases, and 8 bases separated the two germline ends. Each CDR3 protein gets one entry after TCRdb re-called the 5' RACE reads with MiXCR. The sample records 250,000 to 300,000 distinct CDR3 sequences, around 15% being singletons. The clonotype comes from a young man who had mild COVID-19 (a few samples of this study predate the infection). Cell type and time point are not known. V usage is TRBV18 and J usage is TRBJ2-1; a weak D match, TRBD2 (5 bases). Sequenced input: PBMCs or a T cell subset sorted from them (not recorded which). The CDR3: CASSPPGGPYNEQFF. DNA for the CDR3: TGTGCCAGCTCACCACCCGGCGGGCCCTACAATGAGCAGTTCTTC.